This T cell receptor (beta chain) is drawn from a study of shared clonotypes between healthy human individuals. A split of CD4+ cells into CD45RA+ naive and CD45RA-negative memory subsets was performed. Genomic DNA belonging to each subset was distributed in equal measure over several immunoSEQ plates. This table comes from immunoSEQ multiplex PCR, and its TCRdb copy is limited to in-frame clones, with some not included. The table lists around 600,000 clones, almost 97% of them singletons. Broader study findings: Naive CD4 clonotypes were shared across a few donors at 4% to 5%.

For this clone: Its antigen is not known.

The CDR3 length is 17 residues. V dropped 4 bases and J dropped 3 bases, with 21 bases sitting between them. The germline V gene encodes CDR1 KGHSH and CDR2 LQKENI. J is TRBJ2-5 and V is TRBV18; no reliable D call. The sample was naive CD4+ T cells sorted from blood. Subset here: CD45RA+ positively selected. The sequence was collected from a woman aged 30 to 39 in good health. For the CDR3, the DNA is TGTGCCAGCTCACGTTTAGACGCGACCCAAGCTAAAGAGACCCAGTACTTC. It translates to CASSRLDATQAKETQYF.